Listed below are T cell receptor beta chains from one sample, sequenced in a study of cytomegalovirus exposure and HLA in healthy donors. TCRdb's table, derived via immunoSEQ multiplex PCR, lists solely in-frame clones and lacks some. The sample includes more than 90,000 clones, under 85% of them seen just once. Sequencing was done on a sample of PBMCs. The receptor source for this set is a woman aged 40-49 years in good health and CMV-seronegative. Each CDR3 is given with its conserved first and last residue. The D gene is left open where the match is weak. For some rows the clone size is stated as once, few or many, or as a class when expanded; others skip it.

>15|TRBD1|TRBV6-5|TRBJ2-2|NA
CASSYGTGDTGELFF
>16|NA|TRBV6-1|TRBJ2-1|NA
CASSEATQAPYNEQFF
>16|TRBD2|TRBV4-3|TRBJ2-7|NA
CASSQELPSGNYEQYF
>14|NA|TRBV19|TRBJ2-3|NA
CASSIWEDTDTQYF
>14|TRBD1|TRBV6-5|TRBJ1-6|few
CASSLGSGGSPLHF
>17|NA|TRBV2|TRBJ1-5|NA
CASSAPGGRGAEQPQHF
>15|NA|TRBV19|TRBJ1-5|NA
CASSTASGSNQPQHF
>16|NA|TRBV7-9|TRBJ2-7|NA
CSSSVESVGYSYEQYF
>15|TRBD2|TRBV9|TRBJ2-1|NA
CASSPAGTSGNEQFF
>19|TRBD2|TRBV15|TRBJ2-3|NA
CATSRSRTSGRQSTDTQYF
>15|TRBD1|TRBV4-1|TRBJ2-7|NA
CASSQQGQGFDEQYF
>14|NA|TRBV11-2|TRBJ2-2|NA
CASSLERNTGELFF
>15|NA|TRBV28|TRBJ1-5|NA
CASSLAFGGNQPQHF
>15|NA|TRBV5-6|TRBJ2-1|NA
CASSTAGPSYNEQFF
>17|TRBD1|TRBV9|TRBJ1-6|NA
CASSVERDRGRNSPLHF